These 5 T cell receptor beta chains came from one sample sequenced in a study of cytomegalovirus exposure and HLA in healthy donors. The PCR had 60 Vbeta and 13 Jbeta primers. Assay used: immunoSEQ multiplex PCR; TCRdb lists only in-frame clones, some missing. In the table there are over 45,000 clones, around 78% of which are singletons. Sequenced material: PBMCs. These TCRs come from a female donor in good health and CMV-seronegative.

The sample holds a few counts of this clone. The chain employs TRBV7-2 and TRBJ1-5, with D possibly matching TRBD1 (6 bases). CDR1 SGHTA and CDR2 FQGNSA come from the germline V gene. Deletions cut 5 bases from V and 3 bases from J, with 23 bases between. CDR3 length: 18 amino acids. DNA of the CDR3: TGTGCCAGCAGCCTCCGAAGAGAGACAGGCATGATCAATCAGCCCCAGCATTTT. Protein: CASSLRRETGMINQPQHF.

This chain uses TRBV5-1 with TRBJ2-7, with no clear D. CDR3 length: 15 amino acids. V was cut by 0 bases and J by 0 bases, with 10 bases left in between. CDR1 and CDR2 from the germline V gene are SGHRS and YFSETQ. CDR3: CASSLAPSVSYEQYF. The CDR3 DNA reads TGCGCCAGCAGCTTGGCCCCGTCCGTCTCCTACGAGCAGTACTTC.

The chain joins TRBV5-1 to TRBJ2-7, with a tentative D call TRBD1 (6 bases). Germline CDR1 and CDR2: SGHRS and YFSETQ. This CDR3 has 14 amino acids. V dropped 2 bases and J dropped 3 bases, with 12 bases sitting between them. The CDR3 sequence is CASSFARGSYEQYF. CDR3 nucleotides: TGCGCCAGCAGCTTTGCTAGGGGGAGCTACGAGCAGTACTTC.

The chain carries TRBV9 and TRBJ1-1; D is perhaps TRBD1 (6 bases). Germline-derived CDR1 and CDR2 are SGDLS and YYNGEE. This CDR3 comprises 15 residues. Trimming took 3 bases from V and 8 from J, leaving 20 bases between them. CDR3 nucleotides: TGTGCCAGCAGCGCCCACCGGGCGGGGGGCGCCGAAGCTTTCTTT. Encoded protein: CASSAHRAGGAEAFF.

This rearrangement joins TRBV19 to TRBJ2-6, with a tentative D call TRBD2 (6 bases). The CDR3 extends over 17 amino acids. Germline V gene sequence: CDR1 LNHDA, CDR2 SQIVND (reference sequence). This CDR3 reads CASETGGRISGANVLTF. The CDR3 DNA is TGTGCTTCAGAGACCGGGGGACGGATCTCTGGGGCCAACGTCCTGACTTTC.